The 3 T cell receptor beta chains listed next were all sequenced from one sample in a study of response to subunit inactivated influenza vaccine. MiXCR, run by TCRdb on the RT-PCR reads, gives a single entry per CDR3 protein. Of roughly 700,000 distinct CDR3 sequences in the sample, approximately 15% were seen once. The source material was PBMCs from blood, sampled approximately 15 days before vaccination. The receptor set was obtained from a man in his forties or fifties who received an inactivated influenza vaccine.

The sample holds many counts of this clonotype. The chain carries TRBV11-2 and TRBJ2-7; D is possibly TRBD2 (6 bases). Germline lookup yields CDR1 SGHAT and CDR2 FQNNGV. The CDR3 totals 18 residues. Trimming pared 3 bases from V and 1 base from J, leaving 22 bases between. The chain's CDR3 is CASSFLIGVGGESYEQYF. The CDR3 DNA sequence: TGTGCCAGCAGCTTCCTTATAGGGGTGGGGGGAGAGTCCTACGAGCAGTACTTC.

This clonotype was found a few times. CDR3 sequence (DNA): TGCAGTGCTAGACTCAGAGGGGTTTGGACTGAAGCTTTCTTT. Its translation: CSARLRGVWTEAFF. The chain couples TRBV20-1 to TRBJ1-1; D is possibly TRBD1 (5 bases). Trimming stripped 2 bases from V and 5 bases from J, with 15 bases between. Germline V lookup: CDR1 DFQATT, CDR2 SNEGSKA (reference sequence). The CDR3 runs to 14 residues.

This clonotype was seen a few times. The rearrangement joins TRBV20-1 to TRBJ2-1; TRBD2 aligns across 13 bases. The CDR3 sequence is 15 residues long. Germline lookup yields CDR1 DFQATT and CDR2 SNEGSKA (reference sequence). V shed 5 bases, J shed 9 bases, and the junction held 10 bases outside the gene matches. CDR3 region: CSAPRTSGSAGEQFF. The CDR3, as DNA: TGCAGTGCTCCTCGGACTAGCGGGAGCGCAGGTGAGCAGTTCTTC.